The TCR beta chain under discussion was sequenced for a study of T-cell reconstitution after alpha-beta-depleted transplantation in children. This clonotype was seen at least ten times. Unique molecular identifiers were used to barcode this TCRbeta library. TCRdb recomputed calls from the PCR reads with MiXCR, one row per CDR3 protein. Among fewer than 400,000 distinct CDR3 sequences, roughly 20% were seen once, and the ten largest hold 3% to 4.5%. This CDR3 region has 11 residues. Trimming cost V 2 bases and J 5 bases, with 7 bases left between them. Germline V CDR1 and CDR2: DFQATT, SNEGSKA (reference sequence).

The rearrangement links TRBV20-1 to TRBJ2-7; D is unclear. This TCR was sampled from a human donor who donated a stem cell graft to a child with acute myeloid leukemia. Sequencing used PBMCs from the stem cell graft donor, obtained from the stem cell graft. The chain's CDR3 is CSARQTHEQYF. The CDR3 DNA sequence: TGCAGTGCTAGACAGACCCACGAGCAGTACTTC.